This TCR beta chain appears in the sequencing data of a study of CD8 T cells in ankylosing spondylitis. Study-level findings and limits: In peripheral blood, disease-linked CD8+ clones occurred at relatively low frequencies. There was a TCR beta motif, made of 7 or 8 highly homologous variants, that appeared characteristic of ankylosing spondylitis blood. Several of the motif variants were reported before in synovial fluid and blood from reactive arthritis.

The TCR beta libraries were generated through quantitative 5'-RACE incorporating molecular barcodes. From the 5' RACE reads, TCRdb called clonotypes with MiXCR, one entry per CDR3 protein. The repertoire holds around 430,000 distinct CDR3 sequences, with about 15% as singletons. This CDR3 comprises 15 residues. Trimming took 3 bases from V and 2 from J; bases not matched to a gene: 2. Germline V gene lookup returns CDR1 SGHTA and CDR2 FQGNSA. This clonotype was seen more than once but under ten times. Its cognate antigen is unknown. The V gene is TRBV7-2, the J gene TRBJ1-4, with 8 positions matching TRBD1. Material: blood, either unsorted or a sorted T cell fraction (not recorded which). The TCR sequence derives from a male donor with ankylosing spondylitis. The CDR3 loop is CASSFDRGTNEKLFF. CDR3 nucleotides: TGTGCCAGCAGCTTCGACAGGGGCACTAATGAAAAACTGTTTTTT.